A single sample gave rise to the 11 T cell receptor beta chains below, sequenced in a study of graft-versus-host responses after intestinal transplantation. Which antigens these TCRs recognize remains unknown. TCRdb keeps only in-frame clones here, not all; method: immunoSEQ multiplex PCR. The data contain more than 95,000 clones, just over 90% of them singletons. The sample consisted of unstimulated CD4+ T cells sorted from spleen or lymph node cells, taken before intestinal transplant. The receptor source for this set is a human donor who received an intestinal transplant.

V gene TRBV5-1 combines with J gene TRBJ2-1, with TRBD2 matching over 9 bases. J was trimmed by 5 bases and V by 7 bases; bases with no gene match: 1. Germline V CDR1 and CDR2: SGHRS, YFSETQ. The CDR3 runs 12 residues. CDR3 sequence: CASGTSNNEQFF. The CDR3 DNA reads TGCGCCAGCGGGACTAGCAACAATGAGCAGTTCTTC.

V usage is TRBV18 and J usage is TRBJ2-7; 10 nucleotides agree with TRBD1. V was pared by 3 bases and J by 6 bases, with 5 bases of the junction left unmatched. The CDR3 totals 14 residues. CDR1 and CDR2 (germline): KGHSH, LQKENI. The CDR3 nucleotides read TGTGCCAGCTCACCGACAGGGGGCGCGTCCGAGCAGTACTTC. Translation gives CASSPTGGASEQYF.

CDR3 bases: TGTGCCAGCAGTTCAGGGTTTAATAGCAATCAGCCCCAGCATTTT. As protein: CASSSGFNSNQPQHF. V usage is TRBV28 and J usage is TRBJ1-5; D may be TRBD1 (5 bases). CDR1 and CDR2 (germline): MDHEN, SYDVKM. Deletions cut 4 bases from V and 0 bases from J, with 10 bases between. The CDR3 runs 15 residues.

The rearrangement joins TRBV27 to TRBJ1-2, with TRBD1 matching over 7 bases. The trim removed 3 bases at V and 7 bases at J, leaving 5 bases unmatched. The CDR3 runs 13 residues. Germline lookup yields CDR1 MNHEY and CDR2 SMNVEV (reference sequence). The CDR3 nucleotides are TGTGCCAGCAGTTTGAGGGGGCTTTCTGGCTACACCTTC. Translation gives CASSLRGLSGYTF.

This clone came up once. The rearrangement uses TRBV29-1 and TRBJ2-5, with 8 bases that match TRBD2. CDR3 size: 13 residues. With V trimmed by 4 bases and J by 4 bases, 5 bases remained unmatched. In germline, CDR1 is SQVTM, CDR2 ANQGSEA. Here the CDR3 reads CSVGRGLGETQYF. CDR3 bases: TGCAGCGTTGGGCGGGGACTAGGAGAGACCCAGTACTTC.

This chain links TRBV30 with TRBJ1-1; TRBD1 agrees at 12 bases. The V segment lost 2 bases and the J segment 1 base; nucleotides outside the gene matches: 8. The CDR3 is 17 amino acids. The V gene's germline CDR1 is GTSNPN and CDR2 SVGIG (reference sequence). The CDR3 region has the DNA TGTGCCTGGAGTCCCCGGGGACAGGGGGCGCGGAACACTGAAGCTTTCTTT. It yields the protein CAWSPRGQGARNTEAFF.

The gene calls are TRBV6-5 and TRBJ1-1; no clear D gene. CDR3 length: 11 amino acids. Trimming shortened V by 8 bases and J by 3 bases, and 7 bases separated the two germline ends. Germline V gene data show CDR1 as MNHEY and CDR2 as SVGAGI. CDR3 nucleotide sequence: TGTGCCAGCTCGGGGTACACTGAAGCTTTCTTT. This gives the protein CASSGYTEAFF.

In regard to this clone: Other DNA sequences of this sample code for an identical CDR3. The chain links TRBV18 to TRBJ2-3; TRBD1 aligns across 7 bases. CDR3 length equals 14 residues. Looked up from germline, CDR1 is KGHSH and CDR2 is LQKENI. Trimming removed 2 bases from V and 1 base from J; junction bases left unmatched: 0. This CDR3 is CASSPGTGTDTQYF. The DNA for the CDR3 is TGTGCCAGCTCACCAGGGACAGGCACAGATACGCAGTATTTT.

The sample holds one count of this clone. The chain joins TRBV28 to TRBJ1-1, with TRBD1 as a possible D gene (6 bases). V gave up 2 bases and J gave up 1 base, with 8 bases separating them. Germline V gene sequence: CDR1 MDHEN, CDR2 SYDVKM. This CDR3 is 14 amino acids long. CDR3: CASSLQGPNTEAFF. The CDR3 nucleotides are TGTGCCAGCAGTTTACAGGGGCCGAACACTGAAGCTTTCTTT. Looking up the rest from reference TRBV28 and TRBJ1-1 gives the full variable domain: DVKVTQSSRYLVKRTGEKVFLECVQDMDHENMFWYRQDPGLGLRLIYFSYDVKMKEKGDIPEGYSVSREKKERFSLILESASTNQTSMYLCASSLQGPNTEAFFGQGTRLTVV.

This rearrangement joins TRBV20-1 to TRBJ2-5; the D gene is possibly TRBD1 (6 bases). The last part of the DNA fits TRBJ2-7 better; the J call may be wrong. The V gene's germline CDR1 is DFQATT and CDR2 SNEGSKA (reference sequence). This CDR3 has 11 amino acids. The CDR3 DNA follows: TGCAGTGCTGACAGGTCCTACGAGCAGTACTTC. This sequence encodes CSADRSYEQYF.

This chain uses TRBV6-5 with TRBJ1-5; D is undetermined. This CDR3 comprises 16 residues. Trimming removed 2 bases at V and 0 bases at J, with 11 bases between. Germline V gene data show CDR1 as MNHEY and CDR2 as SVGAGI. CDR3 residues: CASSYTVVNSNQPQHF. The CDR3 region has the DNA TGTGCCAGCAGTTACACCGTAGTTAATAGCAATCAGCCCCAGCATTTT.